This T cell receptor (beta chain) emerged from a study of regulatory T cells. The primer mix had 52 TRBV and 13 TRBJ primers. The assay was immunoSEQ multiplex PCR, and TCRdb's table has in-frame clones only and misses some. The data hold about 35,000 clones, with around nine tenths observed a single time. On this clone itself: Its antigen is not known.

The CDR3 contains 13 residues. V was cut by 0 bases and J by 7 bases, with 9 bases left in between. Germline values: CDR1 KGHSH, CDR2 LQKENI. All CD3G-deficient patients showed autoimmunity, more severe in two. Patients aged 2 to 39 years had fewer naive and more memory CD4+ and CD8+ T cells. Regulatory (CD25-high CD127-low) and conventional (CD25-low CD127-high) CD4+ T cells were sorted separately. General observations from the study: In CD3G-deficient patients, conventional CD4+ T cells were enriched for hydrophobic CDR3 residues at positions 6 and 7. Regulatory T cells showed the strongest V-J pair restriction and V/J gene skewing among patient repertoires.

The TCR originated in a person aged 18 to 30 with CD3G deficiency. This chain links TRBV18 with TRBJ1-1; unclear D gene. The sequenced material came from conventional CD4+ T cells sorted from blood. CDR3: CASSPPGASEAFF. As DNA, the CDR3 is TGTGCCAGCTCACCACCGGGAGCCAGTGAAGCTTTCTTT.